The 19 T cell receptor beta chains reported below all come from one sample, sequenced in a study of blood T cells in healthy people across ages. Combining a sample-barcoded 5' primer with a J-beta primer mix, a second PCR ran for roughly 7 to 12 cycles. TCRdb recomputed calls from the 5' RACE reads with MiXCR, one row per CDR3 protein. Of over 1.5 million distinct CDR3 sequences in the sample, around 50% were seen once. Sequenced material: blood. The receptors were sampled from a middle-aged woman in good health.

The chain employs TRBV12-3 or TRBV12-4 and TRBJ1-5, with D possibly TRBD1 on 6 matching bases. V was pared by 6 bases and J by 7 bases, with 16 bases between. The CDR3 has 14 residues. CDR3 region: CASRTTGLQQPQHF. The CDR3 DNA reads as TGTGCCAGCAGGACTACAGGGTTGCAGCAGCCCCAGCATTTT.

This clonotype was detected a few times. The V and J genes are TRBV28 and TRBJ1-2, with D perhaps matching TRBD1 (5 bases). Germline loops: CDR1 MDHEN, CDR2 SYDVKM. CDR3 length: 15 residues. With 4 bases removed from V and 8 bases from J, the gap between germline ends came to 20 bases. Written as DNA, the CDR3 is TGTGCCAGCAGTTCTTTCCCTGTGGGCAAGGGGGGCTACACCTTC. Its translation is CASSSFPVGKGGYTF.

V is TRBV6-2 or TRBV6-3 and J is TRBJ2-5; weak D call: TRBD2 (6 bases). The germline V gene has CDR1 MNHEY and CDR2 SVGEGT. The CDR3 totals 16 residues. Trimming cost V 4 bases and J 0 bases, with 15 bases left between them. CDR3 loop: CASSSGQAGYQETQYF. CDR3 sequence (DNA): TGTGCCAGCAGTTCGGGTCAGGCGGGGTACCAAGAGACCCAGTACTTC.

This chain uses TRBV4-3 with TRBJ2-7; 8 bases align to TRBD1. The V segment lost 3 bases and the J segment 6 bases; nucleotides outside the gene matches: 10. Per the germline V gene, CDR1 is LGHNA and CDR2 is YSLEER. The CDR3 runs 15 residues. As DNA, the CDR3 is TGCGCCAGCAGCCAGAACAGGGGGGACGGGGGCGAGCAGTACTTC. Encoded protein: CASSQNRGDGGEQYF.

A few counts support this clonotype. The chain links TRBV3-1 to TRBJ2-3; no clear D gene. The CDR3 loop spans 14 amino acids. The ends were cut back, 1 base at V and 0 bases at J, with 5 bases in the middle. Germline values: CDR1 LGHDT, CDR2 YNNKEL (reference sequence). The CDR3 loop reads CASSQVGSTDTQYF. The DNA of the CDR3 is TGTGCCAGCAGCCAAGTAGGGAGCACAGATACGCAGTATTTT.

The V and J genes are TRBV15 and TRBJ2-1; D may be TRBD1 (6 bases). Deletions cut 1 base from V and 7 bases from J, with 11 bases between. This CDR3 has 14 residues. Germline CDR1 and CDR2: LNHNV and YYDKDF (reference sequence). CDR3 nucleotides: TGTGCCACCAGCAGAGTATGGGGGCTGAATGAGCAGTTCTTC. This codes for CATSRVWGLNEQFF.

This clonotype occurred a few times. This rearrangement joins TRBV4-1 to TRBJ2-5; D gene unclear. The CDR3 loop spans 15 amino acids. Per germline, CDR1 MGHRA and CDR2 YSYEKL. V gave up 4 bases and J gave up 1 base, with 13 bases separating them. The chain's CDR3 is CASSPRFLSQETQYF. In DNA form, the CDR3 reads TGCGCCAGCAGCCCCCGGTTCCTGAGCCAAGAGACCCAGTACTTC.

This sequence joins TRBV7-3 and TRBJ1-2; D call uncertain. Germline values: CDR1 SGHTA, CDR2 FQGTGA. V was cut by 5 bases and J by 5 bases, with 21 bases left in between. This CDR3 has 16 residues. For the CDR3, the DNA is TGTGCCAGCAGCCTCGTCTCTCTGGGAACCGGTTATGGCTACACCTTC. Encoded protein: CASSLVSLGTGYGYTF.

This clonotype was picked up a small number of times. The chain employs TRBV5-6 and TRBJ1-2; 9 bases align to TRBD1. The V and J ends lost 4 bases and 4 bases, in that order; junction bases with no gene match: 5. The CDR3 is 14 amino acids. Germline V gene sequence: CDR1 SGHDT, CDR2 YYEEEE. CDR3 in amino acids: CASSGTGFVYGYTF. Written as DNA, the CDR3 is TGTGCCAGCAGCGGGACAGGGTTCGTCTATGGCTACACCTTC.

The chain is built from TRBV7-9 and TRBJ2-5; maybe TRBD2 (6 bases). The germline V and J ends were trimmed by 3 bases and 3 bases, with 11 bases remaining between them. This CDR3 comprises 14 residues. Germline V gene lookup returns CDR1 SEHNR and CDR2 FQNEAQ (reference sequence). DNA for the CDR3: TGTGCCAGCAGCTTCCCGGGGGAAAAAGAGACCCAGTACTTC. Its translation is CASSFPGEKETQYF.

The chain is built from TRBV7-8 and TRBJ2-5, with 8 positions matching TRBD2. The CDR3 spans 16 residues. Germline CDR1 and CDR2: SGHVS and FQNEAQ. V lost 2 bases to trimming and J lost 4 bases; unmatched junction nucleotides: 9. The CDR3 here is CASSLRGGTPRETQYF. CDR3 in DNA: TGTGCCAGCAGCTTACGGGGGGGGACCCCCCGAGAGACCCAGTACTTC.

The chain joins TRBV12-3 or TRBV12-4 to TRBJ2-1, with 7 bases aligning to TRBD1. Matching the DNA end better, TRBJ2-7 makes the J call doubtful. The CDR3 is 16 residues long. The CDR3 nucleotides are TGTGCCAGTAGAAAGGGGGCTCAATCCATTTACAATGAGCAGTACTTC. Translation gives CASRKGAQSIYNEQYF.

This clonotype was seen a handful of times. The CDR3 here is CASSSHQDEQFF. As DNA, the CDR3 is TGTGCCAGCAGTTCACACCAGGATGAGCAGTTCTTC. The V gene is TRBV12-3 or TRBV12-4, the J gene TRBJ2-1; D ambiguous. The length of the CDR3 is 12 residues. Trimming pared 4 bases from V and 8 bases from J, leaving 9 bases between.

The chain carries TRBV6-1 and TRBJ1-2; 7 nucleotides align to TRBD1. Looked up from germline, CDR1 is MNHNS and CDR2 is SASEGT. This CDR3 has 13 residues. The V and J ends lost 3 bases and 4 bases, in that order; junction bases with no gene match: 2. The CDR3 region is CASSDYRGYGYTF. The CDR3 DNA follows: TGTGCCAGCAGTGACTACAGGGGCTATGGCTACACCTTC.

The chain recombines TRBV12-3 or TRBV12-4 with TRBJ2-5; 10 positions match TRBD1. The CDR3 covers 16 residues. V lost 5 bases to trimming and J lost 5 bases; unmatched junction nucleotides: 11. The CDR3 reads CASSLGQGSSMETQYF. The CDR3 DNA sequence: TGTGCCAGCAGTCTGGGACAGGGGTCCTCTATGGAGACCCAGTACTTC.

The rearrangement joins TRBV28 to TRBJ2-4, with 7 nucleotides matching TRBD2. The CDR3 has 14 amino acids. CDR1 and CDR2 (germline): MDHEN, SYDVKM. Trimming cost V 2 bases and J 13 bases; bases outside gene matches: 11. Written as DNA, the CDR3 is TGTGCCAGCAGTTTAGTGGGTCGGGGAGGGGAGCAGTACTTC. It yields the protein CASSLVGRGGEQYF.

The table lists this clonotype with a few counts. The J gene is TRBJ1-6, the V gene TRBV11-1; D is perhaps TRBD1 (5 bases). The germline V and J ends were trimmed by 3 bases and 7 bases, with 10 bases remaining between them. CDR1 SGHAT and CDR2 FQDESV come from the germline V gene (reference sequence). There are 14 residues in the CDR3. The CDR3 reads CASSFRQKNSPLHF. The CDR3, as DNA: TGTGCCAGCAGCTTCAGACAGAAGAATTCACCCCTCCACTTT.

This clonotype was detected only a few times. The chain uses TRBV4-2 and TRBJ2-1; TRBD1 or TRBD2 may be the D gene (5 bases each). CDR1 and CDR2 (germline): LGHNA, YNFKEQ. The CDR3 spans 13 residues. Trimming took 3 bases from V and 8 from J, leaving 11 bases between them. CDR3 loop: CASSHRGVDEQFF. In nucleotides, the CDR3 is TGTGCCAGCAGCCACAGAGGGGTCGATGAGCAGTTCTTC.

This clonotype is a singleton in its sample. V is TRBV7-2 and J is TRBJ2-1; unclear D gene. The CDR3 consists of 13 residues. CDR1 is SGHTA, CDR2 FQGNSA, per germline. The V and J ends lost 5 bases and 4 bases respectively, with 9 bases between them. CDR3 residues: CASSVPDYNEQFF. CDR3 nucleotides: TGTGCCAGCAGCGTACCCGATTACAATGAGCAGTTCTTC.